These 23 T cell receptor beta chains share one sample of origin, sequenced in a study of technical replicates of blood from a few donors. Method: immunoSEQ multiplex PCR; TCRdb's copy keeps in-frame clones and lacks some. The profile shows roughly 65,000 clones, 88% of them singletons. Sequenced sample: PBMCs. All receptors come from a human donor in good health. Some clones in this sample may be carry-over from other donors' samples.

The chain has TRBV4-2 and TRBJ1-2; 8 nucleotides line up with TRBD1. The germline V gene encodes CDR1 LGHNA and CDR2 YNFKEQ. With 2 bases clipped from V and 2 bases from J, the junction kept 1 base outside the gene matches. The CDR3 has 14 amino acids. This CDR3 is CASSQRQGNYGYTF. The DNA for the CDR3 is TGTGCCAGCAGCCAAAGACAGGGGAACTATGGCTACACCTTC.

The V and J genes are TRBV2 and TRBJ1-1; D perhaps matches TRBD1 (5 bases). Trimming removed 8 bases at V and 3 bases at J, with 10 bases between. Per germline, CDR1 SNHLY and CDR2 FYNNEI. The CDR3 runs to 12 residues. The CDR3 DNA follows: TGTGCCAGCTGGGGGGTGGACACTGAAGCTTTCTTT. Its translation: CASWGVDTEAFF.

The chain employs TRBV7-9 and TRBJ2-3, with 10 bases identical to TRBD2. CDR1 and CDR2 from the germline V gene are SEHNR and FQNEAQ (reference sequence). The length of the CDR3 is 16 residues. V was clipped by 7 bases and J by 0 bases; unmatched bases: 7. The CDR3 here is CASTTLGLASTDTQYF. CDR3 in DNA: TGTGCCAGCACGACCTTGGGACTAGCGAGCACAGATACGCAGTATTTT.

J is TRBJ2-3 and V is TRBV18, with D unresolved. V was trimmed by 5 bases and J by 0 bases, leaving 12 bases between them. Per the germline V gene, CDR1 is KGHSH and CDR2 is LQKENI. The CDR3 is made up of 15 amino acids. CDR3 DNA: TGTGCCAGCTCAAATTCTATTAGTAGCACAGATACGCAGTATTTT. Amino acids: CASSNSISSTDTQYF.

The chain couples TRBV7-9 to TRBJ2-1, with D perhaps TRBD2 (5 bases). Germline V gene sequence: CDR1 SEHNR, CDR2 FQNEAQ (reference sequence). This CDR3 spans 15 amino acids. V was shortened by 5 bases and J by 3 bases, with 14 bases between the two germline ends. The CDR3 region is CASSPPDWSYNEQFF. Here the CDR3 DNA reads TGTGCCAGCAGCCCCCCGGACTGGAGCTACAATGAGCAGTTCTTC.

V and J are TRBV5-8 and TRBJ2-1; TRBD2 matches at 9 bases. Germline CDR1 reads SGHTS; CDR2 reads YDEGEE. V lost 4 bases and J lost 4; bases outside the gene matches: 6. The CDR3 is 15 residues long. CDR3 protein: CASSQSTSGYNEQFF. In DNA, the CDR3 is TGTGCCAGCAGCCAATCCACTAGCGGGTACAATGAGCAGTTCTTC.

This clone is a singleton in its sample. The chain uses TRBV7-9 and TRBJ1-1; D possibly corresponds to TRBD1 (5 bases). The CDR3 covers 13 residues. V shed 4 bases and J shed 4 bases, with 10 bases lying between them. The germline gives CDR1 SEHNR, CDR2 FQNEAQ (reference sequence). CDR3 amino acids: CASSSGATTEAFF. Here the CDR3 DNA reads TGTGCCAGCAGCTCTGGGGCTACCACTGAAGCTTTCTTT.

The genes are TRBV20-1 and TRBJ2-1; D ambiguous. Looked up from germline, CDR1 is DFQATT and CDR2 is SNEGSKA (reference sequence). V shed 6 bases and J shed 8 bases, with 8 bases lying between them. There are 10 residues in the CDR3. The CDR3 protein is CSAIRDEQFF. The CDR3 region has the DNA TGCAGTGCGATCCGGGATGAGCAGTTCTTC.

This chain uses TRBV7-2 with TRBJ1-2, with unresolved D. CDR1 is SGHTA and CDR2 is FQGNSA in the germline V gene. The ends were cut back, 4 bases at V and 4 bases at J, with 19 bases in the middle. There are 16 residues in the CDR3. The CDR3 sequence: CASSSTTGSDVYGYTF. The DNA for the CDR3 is TGTGCCAGCAGCTCAACGACCGGGTCAGATGTCTATGGCTACACCTTC.

The chain joins TRBV2 to TRBJ2-3; 10 nucleotides match TRBD2. This CDR3 comprises 15 residues. Per germline, CDR1 SNHLY and CDR2 FYNNEI. V lost 7 bases and J lost 1; bases outside the gene matches: 5. The DNA for the CDR3 is TGTGCCAGCAAACGGGGGACTAGCGGCACAGATACGCAGTATTTT. Translated: CASKRGTSGTDTQYF.

The chain has TRBV6-5 and TRBJ1-1; D possibly corresponds to TRBD1 (6 bases). Germline V lookup: CDR1 MNHEY, CDR2 SVGAGI. Trimming removed 3 bases at V and 6 bases at J, with 11 bases between. The CDR3 contains 13 residues. The CDR3 loop is CASSYEQGPEAFF. The CDR3 DNA follows: TGTGCCAGCAGTTATGAACAGGGACCTGAAGCTTTCTTT.

This chain joins TRBV6-5 and TRBJ1-5; tentative D call: TRBD1 (5 bases). Trimming pared 6 bases from V and 8 bases from J, leaving 11 bases between. CDR1 and CDR2 (germline): MNHEY, SVGAGI. The CDR3 is 12 residues long. The CDR3 here is CASRTGGEPQHF. In nucleotides, the CDR3 is TGTGCCAGCAGGACGGGGGGGGAGCCCCAGCATTTT.

The chain recombines TRBV7-2 with TRBJ1-6; the D gene is possibly TRBD1 (6 bases). This CDR3 has 17 amino acids. V lost 5 bases and J lost 4, with 18 bases in between. Germline V lookup: CDR1 SGHTA, CDR2 FQGNSA. CDR3: CASSPPLQGNYNSPLHF. Written as DNA, the CDR3 is TGTGCCAGCAGCCCCCCTTTGCAGGGGAATTATAATTCACCCCTCCACTTT. The full variable domain, in which reference TRBV7-2 and TRBJ1-6 provide the parts outside the CDR3, is GAGVSQSPSNKVTEKGKDVELRCDPISGHTALYWYRQSLGQGLEFLIYFQGNSAPDKSGLPSDRFSAERTGGSVSTLTIQRTQQEDSAVYLCASSPPLQGNYNSPLHFGNGTRLTVT.

This CDR3 reads CASSETGGKSPLHF. In DNA form, the CDR3 reads TGTGCCAGCAGTGAAACAGGGGGCAAATCACCCCTCCACTTT. The V and J genes are TRBV25-1 and TRBJ1-6; 9 bases are shared with TRBD1. Germline assignment: CDR1 MGHDK and CDR2 SYGVNS. Losses at the gene ends were 2 bases for V and 10 bases for J; bases not matched to a gene: 3. The CDR3 spans 14 residues.

V gene TRBV7-2 combines with J gene TRBJ2-5, with 8 positions matching TRBD2. CDR3 size: 14 residues. Germline V gene data show CDR1 as SGHTA and CDR2 as FQGNSA. V lost 5 bases and J lost 4; bases outside the gene matches: 6. In nucleotides, the CDR3 is TGTGCCAGCAGCCCCGGGGGGGCGCTAGAGACCCAGTACTTC. It translates to CASSPGGALETQYF.

This clone was seen once. This chain connects TRBV12-5 to TRBJ2-2, with D maybe TRBD2 (5 bases). Deletions cut 6 bases from V and 7 bases from J, with 12 bases between. The CDR3 spans 13 residues. Germline V gene data show CDR1 as LGHNT and CDR2 as FRNRAP. CDR3 protein: CASGKEDGGELFF. The CDR3 region has the DNA TGTGCTAGTGGCAAGGAGGACGGCGGGGAGCTGTTTTTT.

The chain has TRBV4-1 and TRBJ2-2, with D unresolved. Germline-derived CDR1 and CDR2 are MGHRA and YSYEKL. This CDR3 spans 18 amino acids. The germline V and J ends were trimmed by 1 base and 0 bases, with 15 bases remaining between them. The CDR3 DNA is TGCGCCAGCAGCCAAGTACCCGCCGGAGCGTCGAACACCGGGGAGCTGTTTTTT. Residues: CASSQVPAGASNTGELFF.

The chain couples TRBV5-6 to TRBJ2-7; 7 bases align to TRBD2. The CDR3 length is 16 residues. Germline CDR1 reads SGHDT; CDR2 reads YYEEEE. The V gene end was trimmed by 4 bases and the J gene end by 3 bases; junction bases not matched to a gene: 13. CDR3 coding DNA: TGTGCCAGCAGCCCAAAAGGATGGGGACTACGCTACGAGCAGTACTTC. This encodes CASSPKGWGLRYEQYF.

This clone has only one observation. The chain carries TRBV5-4 and TRBJ2-7; unclear D gene. V dropped 0 bases and J dropped 6 bases, with 16 bases sitting between them. Per germline, CDR1 SGHNT and CDR2 YYREEE (reference sequence). The length of the CDR3 is 15 residues. The CDR3 nucleotides read TGTGCCAGCAGCTTGGTCGGAGACCGATTCTCCGAGCAGTACTTC. Its protein is CASSLVGDRFSEQYF.

V is TRBV7-2 and J is TRBJ2-1; D gene uncertain. The CDR3 consists of 11 residues. Trimming stripped 2 bases from V and 15 bases from J, with 11 bases between. The germline CDR1 and CDR2 sequences are SGHTA and FQGNSA. CDR3 sequence (DNA): TGTGCCAGCAGCTTACGTCCAGTAATGTTCTTC. Its protein is CASSLRPVMFF.

The CDR3 loop reads CASSLDSNYEAFF. The DNA for the CDR3 is TGTGCCAGCAGCCTGGACAGCAATTATGAAGCTTTCTTT. This sequence joins TRBV6-6 and TRBJ1-1, with TRBD1 as a possible D gene (6 bases). The CDR3 covers 13 residues. The germline V and J ends were trimmed by 6 bases and 7 bases, with 15 bases remaining between them. CDR1 is MNHNY, CDR2 SVGAGI, per germline (reference sequence).

The gene calls are TRBV9 and TRBJ1-1; D is unresolved. Trimming took 3 bases from V and 1 from J, leaving 10 bases between them. CDR3 length: 14 amino acids. The germline gives CDR1 SGDLS, CDR2 YYNGEE. In nucleotides, the CDR3 is TGTGCCAGCAGCGCTCAAGTCGGGAACACTGAAGCTTTCTTT. This encodes CASSAQVGNTEAFF.

J is TRBJ1-1 and V is TRBV20-1; no definite D call. This CDR3 contains 11 residues. Trimming shortened V by 5 bases and J by 14 bases, and 18 bases separated the two germline ends. Germline V lookup: CDR1 DFQATT, CDR2 SNEGSKA (reference sequence). The CDR3 coding sequence is TGCAGTGCTGCAAACACGGGCGGGATCTTCTTT. Residues: CSAANTGGIFF.